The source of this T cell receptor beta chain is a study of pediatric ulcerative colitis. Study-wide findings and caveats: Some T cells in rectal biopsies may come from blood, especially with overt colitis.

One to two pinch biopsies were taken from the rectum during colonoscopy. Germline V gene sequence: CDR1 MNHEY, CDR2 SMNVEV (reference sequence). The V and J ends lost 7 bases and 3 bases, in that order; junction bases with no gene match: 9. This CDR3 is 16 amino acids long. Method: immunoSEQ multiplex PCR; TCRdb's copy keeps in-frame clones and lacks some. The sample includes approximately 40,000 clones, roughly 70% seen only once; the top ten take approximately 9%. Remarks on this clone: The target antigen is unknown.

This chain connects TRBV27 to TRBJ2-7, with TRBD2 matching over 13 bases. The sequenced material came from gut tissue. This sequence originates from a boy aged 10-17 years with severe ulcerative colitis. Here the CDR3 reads CASTPVTSGGFYEQYF. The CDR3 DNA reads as TGTGCCAGCACCCCGGTGACTAGCGGGGGGTTCTACGAGCAGTACTTC.